Below are 3 T cell receptor beta chains sequenced from a single sample in a study of PD-L1 blockade in urothelial cancer (dated by TCRdb to 2017 to 2019). Read against the paper, the sample's time point label means: pretreatment peripheral blood. The library was produced with the immunoSEQ multiplex PCR assay. In TCRdb, the immuneACCESS table is reduced to in-frame sequences with V and J assigned. These tables do not hold every clone; where another copy was compared, an unresolved V gene accounts for under half, and the others remain unexplained. Present in this sample are about 52,000 clones, around 80% of which were seen just once. The ten largest clones add up to 3.5% to 4.5% of the sample. The material was PBMCs, obtained around atezolizumab (anti-PD-L1) treatment. These TCRs come from a man between 70 and 80 years old with urothelial cancer.

The V and J genes are TRBV28 and TRBJ2-1, with D possibly being TRBD1 (6 bases). Trimming removed 2 bases from V and 8 bases from J, with 22 bases in between. CDR1 and CDR2 from the germline V gene are MDHEN and SYDVKM. The CDR3 length is 17 residues. As DNA, the CDR3 is TGTGCCAGCAGTTTAAGTGGGACATCTACCCTCCGCGATGAGCAGTTCTTC. Its translation: CASSLSGTSTLRDEQFF.

The chain recombines TRBV7-2 with TRBJ2-2; 12 nucleotides agree with TRBD2. From germline, CDR1 is SGHTA and CDR2 FQGNSA. The CDR3 contains 15 residues. J lost 6 bases, V lost 5 bases, and 4 bases had no gene match. CDR3 DNA: TGTGCCAGCAGCCCTAGCGGGGGGGAATCCGGGGAGCTGTTTTTT. Protein: CASSPSGGESGELFF.

This sequence joins TRBV7-2 and TRBJ2-1; TRBD1 agrees at 9 bases. V gave up 5 bases and J gave up 5 bases; unmatched junction bases: 7. The germline gives CDR1 SGHTA, CDR2 FQGNSA. The CDR3 covers 15 residues. The DNA for the CDR3 is TGTGCCAGCAGCGCACAACAGGGGGCCAACAATGAGCAGTTCTTC. It translates to CASSAQQGANNEQFF.